What follows are 5 T cell receptor beta chains derived from one specimen sequenced in a study of blood T cell repertoires in COVID-19. TCRdb's copy holds only in-frame clones and misses some; the assay was immunoSEQ multiplex PCR. The sample holds 130,000 to 150,000 clones, around nine tenths seen once. Sequencing was carried out using peripheral blood. The receptors here all came from a woman in her thirties or forties with acute or convalescent COVID-19.

In the case of this clone: The same CDR3 also results from other DNA sequences found in this sample. V and J are TRBV3-1 (or the pseudogene TRBV3-2) and TRBJ2-1; D gene unclear. This CDR3 comprises 12 residues. Germline CDR1 is LGHDT and CDR2 is YNNKEL (reference sequence). V gave up 3 bases and J gave up 5 bases, with 5 bases separating them. The CDR3 here is CASSHLHNEQFF. The CDR3 nucleotides read TGTGCCAGCAGCCATCTTCACAATGAGCAGTTCTTC.

This clone was seen only a few times. This sequence joins TRBV7-8 and TRBJ1-3; TRBD1 matches 12 bases. The length of the CDR3 is 17 residues. The J segment lost 0 bases and the V segment lost 2 bases, leaving 2 bases of the junction unmatched. The germline gives CDR1 SGHVS, CDR2 FQNEAQ. The chain's CDR3 is CASSLRDRGLSGNTIYF. Here the CDR3 DNA reads TGTGCCAGCAGCTTAAGGGACAGGGGGCTCTCTGGAAACACCATATATTTT.

The rearrangement uses TRBV6-2 or TRBV6-3 and TRBJ2-7; 12 bases align to TRBD2. V gave up 2 bases and J gave up 6 bases; unmatched junction bases: 8. The CDR3 runs 16 residues. Germline V gives CDR1 MNHEY, CDR2 SVGEGT. CDR3: CASSYGLAGGPGEQYF. In DNA form, the CDR3 reads TGTGCCAGCAGTTACGGGCTAGCGGGGGGGCCGGGCGAGCAGTACTTC.

As DNA, the CDR3 is TGCAGTGCTAGTGCACAGGGGGCCGGTCAGCCCCAGCATTTT. Amino acid sequence: CSASAQGAGQPQHF. This sequence joins TRBV20-1 and TRBJ1-5, with 9 bases lining up with TRBD1. This CDR3 is built from 14 residues. The V gene's germline CDR1 is DFQATT and CDR2 SNEGSKA (reference sequence). The V gene end was trimmed by 3 bases and the J gene end by 6 bases; junction bases not matched to a gene: 6.

The sample holds a few counts of this clone. The CDR3 loop is CASSPGGLRYGYTF. CDR3 coding DNA: TGTGCCAGCAGTCCCGGGGGGTTACGCTATGGCTACACCTTC. The chain joins TRBV28 to TRBJ1-2; maybe TRBD1 (5 bases). Germline CDR1 MDHEN, CDR2 SYDVKM. V lost 5 bases and J 4 bases, leaving 14 bases between the germline ends. The CDR3 extends over 14 amino acids.